The clone carrying this T cell receptor beta chain has a handful of counts. Trimming removed 6 bases from V and 2 bases from J, with 13 bases in between. The CDR3 runs to 14 residues. These data originate in a study of T-cell reconstitution after alpha-beta-depleted transplantation in children. Molecular barcoding with unique molecular identifiers was used for the TCRbeta library. TCRdb reanalysed the PCR reads using MiXCR and keeps one entry per CDR3 protein. The table has approximately 520,000 distinct CDR3 sequences, approximately 32% seen once. The rearrangement joins TRBV12-3 or TRBV12-4 to TRBJ1-2; the D gene is possibly TRBD1 (5 bases). Sequenced here: PBMCs from the stem cell graft donor, sampled from the stem cell graft. This sequence originates from a human donor who donated a stem cell graft to a child with aplastic anemia. For the CDR3, the DNA is TGTGCCAGCAGGTCCGGGACGGCAAACTATGGCTACACCTTC. It encodes CASRSGTANYGYTF.